The present T cell receptor beta chain was sequenced within a study of CD8 T cells in Susac syndrome. The authors reverse transcribed 0.5 to 1 ug RNA with random hexamers. Via MiXCR, TCRdb re-called the immunoSEQ multiplex PCR reads, giving one row per CDR3 protein. The sample contains roughly 28,000 distinct CDR3 sequences, 85% to 95% of which appear only once. The source material was CD8+ T cells from PBMCs. The sequence derives from a human donor in good health.

DNA for the CDR3: TGCAGCGTTGAGGAAGGCCAGGAGACCGGGGAGCTGTTTTTT. The encoded protein is CSVEEGQETGELFF. V and J are TRBV29-1 and TRBJ2-2, with D unresolved. Per germline, CDR1 SQVTM and CDR2 ANQGSEA. V was shortened by 3 bases and J by 5 bases, with 13 bases between the two germline ends. The CDR3 loop spans 14 amino acids.